This T cell receptor (beta chain) emerged from a study of lymphopenia after photon versus proton radiotherapy. Findings of the study overall: Proton therapy kept repertoires fairly stable, unlike photons, which gained effector/memory cells. Only patients who died were analyzed for survival; proton advantage is unproven. After the lymphocyte nadir, photon-treated repertoires showed oligoclonal expansion, especially of CD8+ Temra cells. Larger post-nadir TCR diversity loss correlated inversely with survival in deceased patients.

Clones were sequenced by immunoSEQ multiplex PCR, and TCRdb holds only the in-frame ones, with some missing. The sample carries 35,000 to 45,000 clones, about 80% recorded once. The table lists this clone with a few counts. The antigen is not known. This receptor was taken from a woman aged 65 to 85 with pancreatic cancer. The sample in question was peripheral blood, obtained from a patient treated with proton-based radiotherapy.

The CDR3 here is CASSQGRGDEQYF. DNA of the CDR3: TGCGCCAGCAGCCAAGGCAGGGGAGACGAGCAGTACTTC. This rearrangement joins TRBV4-3 to TRBJ2-7; maybe TRBD1 (6 bases). The V gene lost 1 base and the J gene lost 5 bases, with 9 bases spanning the gap. There are 13 residues in the CDR3. The germline V gene encodes CDR1 LGHNA and CDR2 YSLEER.